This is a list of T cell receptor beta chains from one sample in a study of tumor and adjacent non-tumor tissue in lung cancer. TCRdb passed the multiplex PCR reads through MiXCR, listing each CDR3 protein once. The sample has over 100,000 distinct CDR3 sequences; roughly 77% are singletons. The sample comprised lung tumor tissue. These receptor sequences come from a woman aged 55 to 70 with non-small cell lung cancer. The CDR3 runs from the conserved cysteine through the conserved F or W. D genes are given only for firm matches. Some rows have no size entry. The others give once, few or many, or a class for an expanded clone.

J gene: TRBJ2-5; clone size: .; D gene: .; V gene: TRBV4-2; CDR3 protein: CASCQGRAPAETQYF; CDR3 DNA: TGTGCCAGCTGCCAAGGGCGGGCGCCGGCAGAGACCCAGTACTTC
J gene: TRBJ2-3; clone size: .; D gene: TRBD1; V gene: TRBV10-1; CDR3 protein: CASSGGDRVHYSNQPQYF; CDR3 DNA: TGCGCCAGCAGTGGCGGGGACAGGGTTCACTATAGCAATCAGCCCCAGTATTTT
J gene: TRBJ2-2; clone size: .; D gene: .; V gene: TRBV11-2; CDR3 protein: CASSGGEFLTDGELFF; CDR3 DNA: TGTGCCAGCAGCGGCGGGGAATTCCTTACCGACGGGGAGCTGTTTTTT
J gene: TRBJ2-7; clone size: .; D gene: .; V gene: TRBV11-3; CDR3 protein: CASGASPEPYEQYF; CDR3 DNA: TGTGCCAGTGGTGCGTCTCCTGAGCCCTACGAGCAGTACTTC
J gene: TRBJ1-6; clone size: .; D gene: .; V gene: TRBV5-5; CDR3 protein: CASSFNSGLNSSLHF; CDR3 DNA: TGTGCCAGCAGCTTCAATTCGGGGCTTAATTCATCCCTCCACTTT
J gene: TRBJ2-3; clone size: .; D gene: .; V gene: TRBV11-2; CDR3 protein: CASSASGTATGTQYF; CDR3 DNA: TGTGCCAGCAGCGCCAGCGGGACAGCCACAGGTACGCAGTATTTT
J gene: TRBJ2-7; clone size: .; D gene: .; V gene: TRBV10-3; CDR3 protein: CASKRGQYEQYF; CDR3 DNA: TGTGCCTCAAAGCGCGGGCAATACGAGCAGTACTTC
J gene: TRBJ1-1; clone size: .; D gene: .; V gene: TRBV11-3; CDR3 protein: CASSLIEPPGRINIEAFF; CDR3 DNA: TGTGCCAGCAGCTTAATTGAGCCGCCGGGACGGATTAACATTGAAGCTTTCTTT
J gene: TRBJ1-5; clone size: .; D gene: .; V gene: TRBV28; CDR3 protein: CASNTAGSGGFNQPQHF; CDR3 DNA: TGTGCCAGCAACACGGCTGGGTCAGGAGGATTTAATCAGCCCCAGCATTTT
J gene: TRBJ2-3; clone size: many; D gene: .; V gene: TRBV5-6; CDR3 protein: CASSLTNQGDTQYF; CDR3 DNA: TGTGCCAGCAGCTTGACCAATCAGGGAGATACGCAGTATTTT